The rows below give T cell receptor beta chains drawn from one sample of a study of T cell responses to AZD1222 COVID-19 vaccine. TCRdb's copy holds only in-frame clones and misses some; the assay was immunoSEQ multiplex PCR. The table includes approximately 190,000 clones, approximately 92% detected once. Material: peripheral blood, obtained on day 0 of AZD1222 vaccination. All receptors come from an adult in good health. Both conserved end residues are part of each CDR3. The order of the fields is CDR3 protein, V gene.

CASSPRRGDGTEAFF | TRBV18
CSAPQTGLEFF | TRBV20-1
CASSPRGGGAGNTEAFF | TRBV6-6
CASSLAGNTEAFF | TRBV7-2
CASSPPQGKVSSYEQYF | TRBV28
CASSEGRVSGANVLTF | TRBV10-1
CARSARGYTF | TRBV5-3
CASSFGGRGTEAFF | TRBV27
CASSLGNSPLHF | TRBV13
CASSVDGNYGYTF | TRBV2
CASSPPGNTEAFF | TRBV18
CAWSRTAGELFF | TRBV30
CASSLGKGRRDEKLFF | TRBV11-2
CSASPGYGYTF | TRBV20-1
CAWTHLRGANYGYTF | TRBV30
CASGPYEQYF | TRBV27
CASGLAPVGGSGNTIYF | TRBV12-5
CASSLFFGTGKDNEQFF | TRBV7-8
CASSVLETVPWEKLFF | TRBV6-1
CASSLTPAGLNSPLHF | TRBV28
CASSSWTGDNYGYTF | TRBV5-1
CASSPQAGAGNTEAFF | TRBV19
CASSSVRTGPYNEQFF | TRBV27
CASSLGPGQGYNEQFF | TRBV11-3
CASSIGTYSGNTIYF | TRBV19
CASSLVRGRDNQPQHF | TRBV7-9
CASNQRGSPETQYF | TRBV27
CASSGTNLNTEAFF | TRBV18
CASRAGQHNEKLFF | TRBV19
CASSSPGQGAYEQYF | TRBV18
CASSSPDRRANYGYTF | TRBV5-4
CASSLAQGTKTQYF | TRBV7-9
CASSLGSRRASPLHF | TRBV28
CAISGTDTQYF | TRBV10-3
CASRLDRERNQPQHF | TRBV6-5
CASSLRSGARQETQYF | TRBV4-2
CASSSGGTGQPQHF | TRBV28
CASSRASSSASYEQYF | TRBV5-5